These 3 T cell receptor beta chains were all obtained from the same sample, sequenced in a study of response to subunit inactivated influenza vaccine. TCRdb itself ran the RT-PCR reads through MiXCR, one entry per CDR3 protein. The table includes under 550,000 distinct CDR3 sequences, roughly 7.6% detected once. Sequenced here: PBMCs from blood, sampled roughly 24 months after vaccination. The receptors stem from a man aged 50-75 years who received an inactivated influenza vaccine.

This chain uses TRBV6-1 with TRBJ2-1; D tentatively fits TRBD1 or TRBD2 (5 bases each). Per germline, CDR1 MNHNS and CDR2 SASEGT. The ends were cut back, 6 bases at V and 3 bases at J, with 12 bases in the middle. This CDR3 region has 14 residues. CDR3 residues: CASRLGESYNEQFF. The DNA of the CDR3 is TGTGCCAGCAGATTGGGGGAGAGCTACAATGAGCAGTTCTTC.

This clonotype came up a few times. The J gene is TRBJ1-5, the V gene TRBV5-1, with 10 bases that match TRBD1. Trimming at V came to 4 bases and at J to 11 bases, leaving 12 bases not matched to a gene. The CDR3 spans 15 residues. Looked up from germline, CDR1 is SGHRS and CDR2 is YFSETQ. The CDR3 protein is CASSGRTGGLRAQHF. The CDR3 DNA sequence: TGCGCCAGCAGCGGTCGGACAGGGGGTCTCAGGGCCCAGCATTTT.

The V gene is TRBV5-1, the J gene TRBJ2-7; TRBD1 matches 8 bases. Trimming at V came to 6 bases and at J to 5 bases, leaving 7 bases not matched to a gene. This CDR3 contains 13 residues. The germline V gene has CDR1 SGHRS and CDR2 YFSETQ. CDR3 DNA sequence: TGCGCCAGCACCGACAGGGGTGGGAACGAGCAGTACTTC. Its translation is CASTDRGGNEQYF.